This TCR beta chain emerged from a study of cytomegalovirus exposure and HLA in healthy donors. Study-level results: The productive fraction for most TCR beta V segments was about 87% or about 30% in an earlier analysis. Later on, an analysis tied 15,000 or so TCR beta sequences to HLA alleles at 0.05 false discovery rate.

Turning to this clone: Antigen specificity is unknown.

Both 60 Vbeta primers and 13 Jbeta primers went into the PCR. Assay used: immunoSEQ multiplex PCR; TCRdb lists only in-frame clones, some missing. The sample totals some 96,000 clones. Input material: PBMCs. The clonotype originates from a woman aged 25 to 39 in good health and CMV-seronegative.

The CDR3 is CSVDYGEGGLRAFF. As DNA, the CDR3 is TGCAGCGTTGACTATGGCGAGGGGGGGCTACGGGCTTTCTTT. This chain connects TRBV29-1 to TRBJ1-1; a weak D match, TRBD1 (6 bases). This CDR3 is built from 14 residues. Germline CDR1 reads SQVTM; CDR2 reads ANQGSEA. Between the trimmed V and J ends, which lost 3 bases and 11 bases, there was a span of 22 bases.